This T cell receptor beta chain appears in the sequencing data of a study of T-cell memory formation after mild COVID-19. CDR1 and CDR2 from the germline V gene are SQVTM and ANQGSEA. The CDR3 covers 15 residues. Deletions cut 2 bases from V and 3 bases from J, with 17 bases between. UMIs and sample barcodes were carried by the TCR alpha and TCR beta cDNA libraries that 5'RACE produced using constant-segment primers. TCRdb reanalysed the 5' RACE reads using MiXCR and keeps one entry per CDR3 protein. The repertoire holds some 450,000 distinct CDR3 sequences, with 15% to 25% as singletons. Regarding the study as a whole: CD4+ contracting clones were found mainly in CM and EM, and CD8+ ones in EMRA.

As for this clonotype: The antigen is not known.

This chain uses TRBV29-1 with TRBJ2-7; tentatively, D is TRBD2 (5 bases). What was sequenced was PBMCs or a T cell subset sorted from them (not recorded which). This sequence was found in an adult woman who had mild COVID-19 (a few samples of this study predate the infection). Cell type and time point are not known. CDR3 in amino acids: CSVEILHGVRYEQYF. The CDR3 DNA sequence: TGCAGCGTTGAAATTCTTCACGGGGTTCGCTACGAGCAGTACTTC.